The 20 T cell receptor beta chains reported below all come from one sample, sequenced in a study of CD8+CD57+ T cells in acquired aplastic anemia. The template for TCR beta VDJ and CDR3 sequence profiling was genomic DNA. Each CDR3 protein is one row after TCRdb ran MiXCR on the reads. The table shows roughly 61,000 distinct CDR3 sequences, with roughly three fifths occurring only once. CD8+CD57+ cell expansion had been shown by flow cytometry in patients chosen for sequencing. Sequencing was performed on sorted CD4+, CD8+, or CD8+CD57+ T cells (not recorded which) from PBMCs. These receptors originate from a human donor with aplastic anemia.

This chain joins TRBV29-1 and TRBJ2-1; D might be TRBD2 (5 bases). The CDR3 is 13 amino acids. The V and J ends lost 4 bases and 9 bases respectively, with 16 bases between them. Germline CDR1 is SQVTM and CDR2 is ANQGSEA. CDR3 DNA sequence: TGCAGCGTTGTAGGACTGACTTTGGGTGAGCAGTTCTTC. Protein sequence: CSVVGLTLGEQFF.

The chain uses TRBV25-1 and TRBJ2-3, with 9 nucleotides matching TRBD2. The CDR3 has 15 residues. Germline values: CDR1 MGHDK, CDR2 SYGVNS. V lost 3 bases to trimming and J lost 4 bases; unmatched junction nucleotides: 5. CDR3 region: CASSEPAGGPDTQYF. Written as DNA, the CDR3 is TGTGCCAGCAGTGAGCCTGCGGGGGGGCCAGATACGCAGTATTTT.

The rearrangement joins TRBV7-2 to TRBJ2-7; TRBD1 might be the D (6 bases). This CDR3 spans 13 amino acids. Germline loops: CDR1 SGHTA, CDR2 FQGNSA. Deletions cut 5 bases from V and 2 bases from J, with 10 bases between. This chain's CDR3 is CASSPRGPYEQYF. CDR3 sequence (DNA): TGTGCCAGCAGCCCCAGGGGCCCCTACGAGCAGTACTTC.

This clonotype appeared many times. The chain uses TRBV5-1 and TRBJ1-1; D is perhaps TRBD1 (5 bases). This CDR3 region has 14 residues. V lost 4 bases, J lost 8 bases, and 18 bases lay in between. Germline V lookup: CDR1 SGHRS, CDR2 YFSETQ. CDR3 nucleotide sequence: TGCGCCAGCAGCGAAGACGGACTCCCAGGGGAAGCTTTCTTT. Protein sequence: CASSEDGLPGEAFF.

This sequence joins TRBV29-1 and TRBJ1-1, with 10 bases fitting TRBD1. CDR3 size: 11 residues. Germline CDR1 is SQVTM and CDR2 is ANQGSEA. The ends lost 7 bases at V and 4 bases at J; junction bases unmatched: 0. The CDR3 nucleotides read TGCAGCGGGACAGGGGGCACTGAAGCTTTCTTT. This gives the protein CSGTGGTEAFF.

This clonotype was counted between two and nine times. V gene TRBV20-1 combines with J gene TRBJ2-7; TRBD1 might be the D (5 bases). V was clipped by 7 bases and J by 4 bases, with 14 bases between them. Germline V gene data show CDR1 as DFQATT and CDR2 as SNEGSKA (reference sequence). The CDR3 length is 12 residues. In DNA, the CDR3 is TGCAGTGTCGGCCCAGGGATGTACGAGCAGTACTTC. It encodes CSVGPGMYEQYF.

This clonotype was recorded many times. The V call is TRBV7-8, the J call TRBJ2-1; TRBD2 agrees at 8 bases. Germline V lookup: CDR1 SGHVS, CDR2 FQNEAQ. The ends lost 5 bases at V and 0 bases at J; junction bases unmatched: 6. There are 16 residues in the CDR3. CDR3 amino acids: CASSPESGSSYNEQFF. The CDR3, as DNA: TGTGCCAGCAGCCCTGAAAGCGGGAGCTCCTACAATGAGCAGTTCTTC.

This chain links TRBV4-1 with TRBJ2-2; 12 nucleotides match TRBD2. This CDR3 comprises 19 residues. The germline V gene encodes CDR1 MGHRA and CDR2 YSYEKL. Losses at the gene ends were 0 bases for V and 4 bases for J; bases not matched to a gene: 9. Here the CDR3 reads CASSQESTSGGRSTGELFF. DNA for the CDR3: TGCGCCAGCAGCCAAGAAAGTACTAGCGGGGGGAGGAGCACCGGGGAGCTGTTTTTT.

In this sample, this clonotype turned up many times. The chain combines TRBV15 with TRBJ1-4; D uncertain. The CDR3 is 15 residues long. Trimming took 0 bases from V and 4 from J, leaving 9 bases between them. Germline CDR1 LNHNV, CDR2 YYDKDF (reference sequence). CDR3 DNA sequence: TGTGCCACCAGCAGAGATTCGCTGAGTAATGAAAAACTGTTTTTT. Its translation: CATSRDSLSNEKLFF.

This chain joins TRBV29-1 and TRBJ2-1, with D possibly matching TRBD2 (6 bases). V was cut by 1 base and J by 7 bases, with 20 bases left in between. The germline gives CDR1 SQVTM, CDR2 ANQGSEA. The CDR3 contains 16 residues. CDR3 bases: TGCAGCGTTGAAGGTGTGGGAGGCTATGAGGGAAATGAGCAGTTCTTC. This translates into CSVEGVGGYEGNEQFF.

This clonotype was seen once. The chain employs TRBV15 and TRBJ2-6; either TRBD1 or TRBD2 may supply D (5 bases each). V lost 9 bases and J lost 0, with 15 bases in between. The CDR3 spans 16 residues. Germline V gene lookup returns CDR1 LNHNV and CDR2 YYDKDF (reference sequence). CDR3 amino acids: CATTADPSSGANVLTF. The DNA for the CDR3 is TGTGCCACGACAGCGGATCCTAGCTCTGGGGCCAACGTCCTGACTTTC.

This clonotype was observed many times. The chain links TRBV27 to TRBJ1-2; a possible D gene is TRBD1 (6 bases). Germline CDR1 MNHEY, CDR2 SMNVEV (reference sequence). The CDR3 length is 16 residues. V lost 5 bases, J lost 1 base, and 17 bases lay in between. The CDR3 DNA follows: TGTGCCAGCAGTCCATCACAGGGCCCCTATAACTATGGCTACACCTTC. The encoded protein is CASSPSQGPYNYGYTF.

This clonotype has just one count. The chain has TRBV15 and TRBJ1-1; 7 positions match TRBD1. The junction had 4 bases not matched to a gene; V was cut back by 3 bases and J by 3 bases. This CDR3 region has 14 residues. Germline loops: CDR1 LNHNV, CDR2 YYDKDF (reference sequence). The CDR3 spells CATSRRQGDTEAFF. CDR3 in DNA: TGTGCCACCAGCAGGCGACAGGGCGACACTGAAGCTTTCTTT.

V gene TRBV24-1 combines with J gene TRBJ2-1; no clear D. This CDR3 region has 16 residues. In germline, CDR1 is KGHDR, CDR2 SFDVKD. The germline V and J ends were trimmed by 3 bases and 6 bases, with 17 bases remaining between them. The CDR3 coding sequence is TGTGCCACCAGTGATGCGGACCGCCTTCTAGGCAATGAGCAGTTCTTC. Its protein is CATSDADRLLGNEQFF.

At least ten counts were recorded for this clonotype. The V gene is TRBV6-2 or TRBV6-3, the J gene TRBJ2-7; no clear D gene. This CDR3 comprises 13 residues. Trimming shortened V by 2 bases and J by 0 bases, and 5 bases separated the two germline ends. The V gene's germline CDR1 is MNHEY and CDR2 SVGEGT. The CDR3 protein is CASSYEYSYEQYV. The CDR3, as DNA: TGTGCCAGCAGTTACGAGTACTCCTACGAGCAGTACGTC.

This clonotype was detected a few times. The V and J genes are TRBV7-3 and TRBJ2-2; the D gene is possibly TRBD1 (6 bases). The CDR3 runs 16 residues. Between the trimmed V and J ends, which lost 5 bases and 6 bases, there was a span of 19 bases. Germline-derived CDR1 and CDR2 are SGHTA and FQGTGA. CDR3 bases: TGTGCCAGCAGCGCCCTAGGGGGAAATTCAGCCGGGGAGCTGTTTTTT. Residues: CASSALGGNSAGELFF.

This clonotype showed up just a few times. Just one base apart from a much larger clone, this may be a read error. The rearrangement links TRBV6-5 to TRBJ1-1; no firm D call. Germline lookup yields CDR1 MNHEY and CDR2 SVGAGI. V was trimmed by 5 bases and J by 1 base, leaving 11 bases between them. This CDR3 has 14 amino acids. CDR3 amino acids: CASSVEEWNTEAFF. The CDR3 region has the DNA TGTGCCAGCAGTGTCGAGGAGTGGAACACTGAAGCTTTCTTT.

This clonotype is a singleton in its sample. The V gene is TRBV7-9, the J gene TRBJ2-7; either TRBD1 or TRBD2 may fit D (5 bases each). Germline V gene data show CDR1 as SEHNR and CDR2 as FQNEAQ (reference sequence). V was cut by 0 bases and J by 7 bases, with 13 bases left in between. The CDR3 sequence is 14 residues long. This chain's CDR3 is CASSLAVTEGEQYF. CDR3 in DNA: TGTGCCAGCAGCTTAGCGGTCACAGAGGGGGAGCAGTACTTC. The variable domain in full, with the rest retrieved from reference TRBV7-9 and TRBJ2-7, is DTGVSQNPRHKITKRGQNVTFRCDPISEHNRLYWYRQTLGQGPEFLTYFQNEAQLEKSRLLSDRFSAERPKGSFSTLEIQRTEQGDSAMYLCASSLAVTEGEQYFGPGTRLTVT.

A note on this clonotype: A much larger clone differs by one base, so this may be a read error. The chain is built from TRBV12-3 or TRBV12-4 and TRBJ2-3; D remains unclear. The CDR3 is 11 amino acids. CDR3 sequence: CASSFGDTRYF. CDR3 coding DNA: TGTGCCAGCAGTTTTGGGGATACGCGGTATTTT.

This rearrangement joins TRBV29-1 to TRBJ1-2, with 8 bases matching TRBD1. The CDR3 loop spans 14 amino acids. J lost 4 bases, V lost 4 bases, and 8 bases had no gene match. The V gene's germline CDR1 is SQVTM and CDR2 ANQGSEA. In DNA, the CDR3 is TGCAGCGTTGGATCGGGACAGGAAACCTATGGCTACACCTTC. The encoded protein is CSVGSGQETYGYTF.